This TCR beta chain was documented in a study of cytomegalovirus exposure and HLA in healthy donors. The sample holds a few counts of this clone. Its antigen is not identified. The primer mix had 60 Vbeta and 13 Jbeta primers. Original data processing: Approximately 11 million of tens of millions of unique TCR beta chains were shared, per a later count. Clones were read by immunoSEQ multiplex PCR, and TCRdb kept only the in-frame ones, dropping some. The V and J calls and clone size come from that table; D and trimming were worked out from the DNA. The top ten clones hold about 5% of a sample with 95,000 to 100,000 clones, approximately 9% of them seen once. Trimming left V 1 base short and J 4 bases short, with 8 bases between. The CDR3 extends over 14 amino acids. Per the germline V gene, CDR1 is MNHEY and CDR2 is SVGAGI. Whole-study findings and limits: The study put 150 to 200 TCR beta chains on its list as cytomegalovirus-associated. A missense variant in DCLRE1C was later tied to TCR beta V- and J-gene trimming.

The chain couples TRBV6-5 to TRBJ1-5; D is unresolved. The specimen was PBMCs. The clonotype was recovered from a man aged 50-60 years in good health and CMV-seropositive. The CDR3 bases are TGTGCCAGCAGTTACTACGCGGGGAATCAGCCCCAGCATTTT. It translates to CASSYYAGNQPQHF.